These T cell receptor beta chains were read from a single sample in a study of blood T cell repertoires in COVID-19. Using immunoSEQ multiplex PCR, the repertoire was profiled, and TCRdb retains in-frame clones only, with some absent. The sample carries 350,000 to 450,000 clones, less than 90% recorded once. Sequencing input: peripheral blood. The receptors originated from an older woman with COVID-19, enrolled during active disease. The CDR3 runs from the conserved cysteine through the conserved F or W. A D gene is named only where the DNA matches it firmly. Clone sizes are given selectively: once, few, many, or a class where the clone is expanded.

J gene | CDR3 length | V gene | D gene | clone size | CDR3 protein | CDR3 DNA
TRBJ2-1 | 14 | TRBV11-1 | TRBD2 | . | CASSLLASGGRQFF | TGTGCCAGCAGCTTACTCGCTAGCGGGGGACGGCAGTTCTTC
TRBJ1-1 | 14 | TRBV6-5 | TRBD1 | . | CASSYLQGATEAFF | TGTGCCAGCAGTTATCTGCAGGGGGCCACTGAAGCTTTCTTT
TRBJ2-3 | 13 | TRBV7-9 | . | few | CASSQAGMDTQYF | TGTGCCAGCAGCCAAGCAGGGATGGATACGCAGTATTTT
TRBJ1-1 | 17 | TRBV10-2 | TRBD1 | . | CASSATGGADKNTEAFF | TGCGCCAGCAGTGCTACAGGGGGCGCGGATAAGAACACTGAAGCTTTCTTT
TRBJ2-7 | 14 | TRBV7-9 | TRBD1 | . | CASSSPGNRGQGDF | TGTGCCAGCAGCTCCCCCGGCAACAGGGGGCAGGGGGACTTC
TRBJ1-5 | 14 | TRBV10-1 | . | . | CASSESQSNQPQHF | TGCGCCAGCAGTGAGTCCCAGAGCAATCAGCCCCAGCATTTT
TRBJ2-7 | 14 | TRBV11-3 | . | . | CASSDRQKPYEQYF | TGTGCCAGCAGCGATCGACAGAAGCCCTACGAGCAGTACTTC
TRBJ2-7 | 14 | TRBV10-3 | TRBD1 | . | CAISPGQGSYEQYF | TGTGCCATCAGTCCGGGACAGGGGTCCTACGAGCAGTACTTC
TRBJ1-1 | 14 | TRBV28 | . | . | CASSVTAMNTEAFF | TGTGCCAGCAGTGTGACAGCGATGAACACTGAAGCTTTCTTT
TRBJ2-3 | 15 | TRBV5-1 | . | . | CASSLENSYTDTQYF | TGCGCCAGCAGCTTGGAGAACAGTTACACAGATACGCAGTATTTT
TRBJ1-1 | 14 | TRBV11-2 | . | . | CASSGLGGMGEAFF | TGTGCCAGCAGCGGACTGGGGGGGATGGGTGAAGCTTTCTTT
TRBJ2-1 | 15 | TRBV24-1 | . | few | CATESGGRTINEQFF | TGTGCCACCGAATCGGGGGGCCGGACTATCAATGAGCAGTTCTTC
TRBJ2-1 | 15 | TRBV7-3 | TRBD1 | . | CASSQGTGGGNEQFF | TGTGCCAGCAGCCAGGGGACAGGAGGGGGGAATGAGCAGTTCTTC
TRBJ2-1 | 15 | TRBV9 | . | . | CASSPDSGSGNEQFF | TGTGCCAGCAGCCCCGATTCCGGGTCTGGGAATGAGCAGTTCTTC
TRBJ1-6 | 12 | TRBV11-2 | . | . | CASGEVDSPLHF | TGTGCCAGCGGAGAAGTCGATTCACCCCTCCACTTT
TRBJ2-7 | 17 | TRBV1 | . | . | CTSSQLFRRDSPYEQYF | TGCACCAGCAGCCAATTATTCCGCCGGGACAGCCCCTACGAGCAGTACTTC
TRBJ1-1 | 16 | TRBV4-1 | . | once | CASSQVRGDLNTEAFF | TGCGCCAGCAGCCAAGTCCGCGGGGACCTGAACACTGAAGCTTTCTTT
TRBJ2-7 | 14 | TRBV2 | TRBD2 | . | CASSDTGGPYEQYF | TGTGCCAGCAGTGACACGGGGGGGCCCTACGAGCAGTACTTC
TRBJ2-1 | 16 | TRBV4-1 | TRBD2 | . | CASSQVPSGGYNEQFF | TGCGCCAGCAGCCAAGTTCCTAGCGGGGGCTACAATGAGCAGTTCTTC
TRBJ2-1 | 15 | TRBV28 | . | . | CASSTAREPYNEQFF | TGTGCCAGCAGTACCGCCCGGGAGCCATACAATGAGCAGTTCTTC
TRBJ1-2 | 14 | TRBV5-6 | . | . | CASSLYEQAYGYTF | TGTGCCAGCAGCCTATACGAACAGGCCTATGGCTACACCTTC
TRBJ2-1 | 13 | TRBV6-4 | TRBD2 | few | CASSDKEAGGQFF | TGTGCCAGCAGTGACAAGGAAGCGGGGGGGCAGTTCTTC
TRBJ2-5 | 17 | TRBV11-3 | TRBD2 | . | CASSSWTSGGFGETQYF | TGTGCCAGCAGCTCCTGGACTAGCGGGGGGTTTGGAGAGACCCAGTACTTC
TRBJ2-7 | 17 | TRBV14 | . | . | CASSQEGWVGPSYEQYF | TGTGCCAGCAGCCAAGAAGGCTGGGTGGGGCCCTCCTACGAGCAGTACTTC
TRBJ1-5 | 16 | TRBV4-3 | . | . | CASSQRHGGRNQPQHF | TGCGCCAGCAGCCAACGTCACGGGGGGCGCAATCAGCCCCAGCATTTT
TRBJ1-1 | 12 | TRBV5-1 | . | once | CASSSSGTEAFF | TGCGCCAGCAGCTCGTCTGGGACAGAAGCTTTCTTT
TRBJ2-2 | 13 | TRBV2 | . | once | CASSVAHGGELFF | TGTGCCAGCAGTGTAGCCCACGGCGGGGAGCTGTTTTTT
TRBJ2-1 | 14 | TRBV27 | TRBD2 | . | CASRTQRGGNEQFF | TGTGCCAGCCGCACCCAACGGGGGGGTAATGAGCAGTTCTTC
TRBJ1-5 | 15 | TRBV21-1 | . | . | CASSRGDYANQPQHF | TGTGCCAGCAGCAGGGGGGATTATGCAAATCAGCCCCAGCATTTT
TRBJ2-3 | 15 | TRBV7-7 | TRBD2 | . | CASSLSGGPRDTQYF | TGTGCCAGCAGCTTAAGCGGGGGGCCGAGGGATACGCAGTATTTT
TRBJ2-6 | 16 | TRBV5-1 | TRBD2 | . | CASSPGRGSGANVLTF | TGCGCCAGCAGCCCCGGGAGGGGCTCTGGGGCCAACGTCCTGACTTTC
TRBJ2-7 | 15 | TRBV19 | TRBD1 | few | CASSTRRDRDYEQYF | TGTGCCAGTAGTACACGCCGGGACAGGGACTACGAGCAGTACTTC
TRBJ2-5 | 15 | TRBV7-3 | TRBD2 | . | CASSLTSGAFETQYF | TGTGCCAGCAGCTTAACTAGCGGGGCTTTCGAGACCCAGTACTTC
TRBJ2-5 | 11 | TRBV5-8 | . | . | CASSPGLAQYF | TGTGCCAGCAGCCCGGGTTTGGCCCAGTACTTC
TRBJ2-7 | 14 | TRBV5-1 | TRBD1 | . | CASSLLTGLSEQYF | TGCGCCAGCAGCTTACTGACAGGGTTAAGCGAGCAGTACTTC
TRBJ1-1 | 13 | TRBV5-1 | . | . | CASSFTQNTEAFF | TGCGCCAGCAGCTTCACTCAGAACACTGAAGCTTTCTTT
TRBJ1-6 | 16 | TRBV9 | . | . | CASSVAQSAYNSPLHF | TGTGCCAGCAGCGTAGCTCAGAGCGCCTATAATTCACCCCTCCACTTT
TRBJ2-1 | 15 | TRBV10-3 | TRBD1 | . | CAISDGTGVEGEQFF | TGTGCCATCAGTGACGGGACAGGGGTTGAGGGTGAGCAGTTCTTC
TRBJ1-2 | 15 | TRBV4-3 | TRBD1 | . | CASSPYRGLSYGYTF | TGCGCCAGCAGCCCATACAGGGGGTTGAGCTATGGCTACACCTTC
TRBJ2-5 | 15 | TRBV7-6 | TRBD2 | . | CASSPPGLAVETQYF | TGTGCCAGCAGCCCACCGGGACTAGCTGTAGAGACCCAGTACTTC
TRBJ2-1 | 15 | TRBV5-4 | . | . | CASSSIGGSYNEQFF | TGTGCCAGCAGCTCGATAGGGGGCTCCTACAATGAGCAGTTCTTC
TRBJ1-4 | 13 | TRBV28 | . | . | CASTGGRKEKLFF | TGTGCCAGCACAGGCGGGAGGAAGGAAAAACTGTTTTTT
TRBJ2-7 | 13 | TRBV7-3 | TRBD1 | . | CASSQDRGYEQYF | TGTGCCAGCAGCCAGGACAGGGGATACGAGCAGTACTTC
TRBJ1-4 | 15 | TRBV5-1 | TRBD1 | . | CASSLAGTENEKLFF | TGCGCCAGCAGCTTGGCCGGGACAGAAAATGAAAAACTGTTTTTT
TRBJ2-5 | 16 | TRBV11-2 | TRBD2 | . | CASSVRLAGIQETQYF | TGTGCCAGCAGCGTCCGACTAGCGGGGATACAAGAGACCCAGTACTTC
TRBJ1-3 | 15 | TRBV4-1 | TRBD1 | . | CASSLRTGAGNTIYF | TGCGCCAGCAGCCTTCGGACAGGGGCTGGAAACACCATATATTTT
TRBJ2-5 | 15 | TRBV11-1 | TRBD2 | . | CASSLSGGAGETQYF | TGTGCCAGCAGCCTTAGCGGGGGGGCCGGGGAGACCCAGTACTTC
TRBJ2-7 | 15 | TRBV11-2 | TRBD1 | . | CASSRGTGGNYEQYF | TGTGCCAGCAGCCGCGGGACAGGGGGGAACTACGAGCAGTACTTC
TRBJ2-5 | 14 | TRBV27 | . | . | CASSSGQIQETQYF | TGTGCCAGCAGCTCCGGACAGATCCAAGAGACCCAGTACTTC
TRBJ2-5 | 12 | TRBV29-1 | . | . | CSVGGMEETQYF | TGCAGCGTTGGAGGAATGGAAGAGACCCAGTACTTC
TRBJ1-6 | 12 | TRBV30 | . | . | CAWNLLGTPLHF | TGTGCCTGGAACCTCCTCGGGACACCCCTCCACTTT
TRBJ2-5 | 13 | TRBV5-6 | TRBD2 | . | CASSGGGRETQYF | TGTGCCAGCAGCGGCGGGGGGCGCGAGACCCAGTACTTC
TRBJ1-1 | 13 | TRBV3-1/TRBV3-2 | TRBD1 | . | CASSQRGHTEAFF | TGTGCCAGCAGCCAAAGGGGGCACACTGAAGCTTTCTTT